This TCR beta chain was observed in a study of T cells in Graves' hyperthyroidism and ophthalmopathy. Germline assignment: CDR1 SGHRS and CDR2 YFSETQ. The junction had 12 bases not matched to a gene; V was cut back by 0 bases and J by 6 bases. This CDR3 spans 17 amino acids. Findings and caveats of the study: Among clonotypes expanded in thyroid above 0.001, most were also found in blood.

Lactation, pregnancy, other autoimmune disease or uncontrolled infection excluded patients. Diagnoses rested on clinical symptoms, serum thyroxine and TRAb, thyroid ultrasound and orbital computed tomography. Amplified regions were TCR beta CDR3 sequences from RNA transcripts. Using the HTBI primer set, a first-round RT-PCR was run on the TCR CDR3. TCRdb independently ran MiXCR on the multiplex PCR reads; one entry per CDR3 protein. The table includes fewer than 500,000 distinct CDR3 sequences, about 13% detected once. On this clonotype itself: Its specificity is unknown.

Sequencing was performed on blood. The sequence derives from a man aged 30 to 45 with Graves' hyperthyroidism that later progressed to Graves' ophthalmopathy. The chain joins TRBV5-1 to TRBJ2-7; 10 bases align to TRBD2. DNA for the CDR3: TGCGCCAGCAGCTTGGTGGTAGCGGGGGGCCGCCCGTCCGAGCAGTACTTC. Its protein is CASSLVVAGGRPSEQYF. The variable domain in full, with the rest retrieved from reference TRBV5-1 and TRBJ2-7, is KAGVTQTPRYLIKTRGQQVTLSCSPISGHRSVSWYQQTPGQGLQFLFEYFSETQRNKGNFPGRFSGRQFSNSRSEMNVSTLELGDSALYLCASSLVVAGGRPSEQYFGPGTRLTVT.